This T cell receptor beta chain was sequenced during a study of cytomegalovirus exposure and HLA in healthy donors. TCRdb's copy holds only in-frame clones and misses some; the assay was immunoSEQ multiplex PCR. Among 130,000 or so clones listed, approximately 90% were seen once. General study findings and limits: Within the 90 to 150 validation repertoires, first-cohort TCR clusters tended to co-occur, according to a later analysis. Rare TCR sequences dominated, though some public TCRs recurred in many donors. The authors listed some 150 TCR beta chains as cytomegalovirus-associated.

V lost 6 bases to trimming and J lost 4 bases; unmatched junction nucleotides: 8. CDR1 MNHEY and CDR2 SMNVEV come from the germline V gene (reference sequence). This CDR3 region has 15 residues. About this clone: Its cognate antigen is unknown.

Sequencing was done on a sample of PBMCs. The receptor was isolated from a woman aged 30 to 39 in good health and CMV-seropositive. The chain is built from TRBV27 and TRBJ2-1, with 8 nucleotides matching TRBD2. As DNA, the CDR3 is TGTGCCAGCAGCGGTTCTAGCGGGCCGTACAATGAGCAGTTCTTC. Translated, it gives CASSGSSGPYNEQFF.